This TCR beta chain was identified in a study of cytomegalovirus exposure and HLA in healthy donors. Findings and limits, study-wide: Later on, a genetic analysis was performed. It linked a missense variant in DCLRE1C with V- and J-gene trimming of TCR beta. Later analysis showed TCR association rates varying by HLA locus, highest for DRB1 and lowest for HLA-C.

Healthy donors of bone marrow made up the group. Per the germline V gene, CDR1 is SGHVS and CDR2 is FQNEAQ. V trimming: 3 bases; J trimming: 2 bases; junction bases outside the gene matches: 13. The CDR3 covers 19 residues. The PCR had 60 Vbeta and 13 Jbeta primers. Sequencing used immunoSEQ multiplex PCR; TCRdb keeps in-frame clones, though not all of them. The sample yields about 55,000 clones, 55% to 65% seen once. In the case of this clone: Its target is unknown.

The rearrangement links TRBV7-8 to TRBJ2-3, with 11 bases lining up with TRBD2. The TCR sequence derives from a human donor in good health. The sequenced material came from PBMCs. The chain's CDR3 is CASSFGGLAGAATTDTQYF. DNA of the CDR3: TGTGCCAGCAGCTTTGGCGGACTAGCGGGTGCCGCGACCACAGATACGCAGTATTTT.